This entry concerns a single TCR beta chain. The sample comes from a study of blood T cell repertoires in COVID-19. CDR3 size: 13 residues. Germline CDR1 reads LGHNT; CDR2 reads FRNRAP. V was clipped by 0 bases and J by 7 bases, with 9 bases between them. Clones were sequenced by immunoSEQ multiplex PCR, and TCRdb holds only the in-frame ones, with some missing. The sample lists 150,000 to 200,000 clones, approximately 79% occurring once. V usage is TRBV12-5 and J usage is TRBJ2-5; D gene unclear. This clonotype originated in a woman older than 75 with acute or convalescent COVID-19. Specimen: peripheral blood. The CDR3 reads CASGLVDRGTQYF. CDR3 DNA sequence: TGTGCTAGTGGTTTGGTAGACCGCGGGACCCAGTACTTC.